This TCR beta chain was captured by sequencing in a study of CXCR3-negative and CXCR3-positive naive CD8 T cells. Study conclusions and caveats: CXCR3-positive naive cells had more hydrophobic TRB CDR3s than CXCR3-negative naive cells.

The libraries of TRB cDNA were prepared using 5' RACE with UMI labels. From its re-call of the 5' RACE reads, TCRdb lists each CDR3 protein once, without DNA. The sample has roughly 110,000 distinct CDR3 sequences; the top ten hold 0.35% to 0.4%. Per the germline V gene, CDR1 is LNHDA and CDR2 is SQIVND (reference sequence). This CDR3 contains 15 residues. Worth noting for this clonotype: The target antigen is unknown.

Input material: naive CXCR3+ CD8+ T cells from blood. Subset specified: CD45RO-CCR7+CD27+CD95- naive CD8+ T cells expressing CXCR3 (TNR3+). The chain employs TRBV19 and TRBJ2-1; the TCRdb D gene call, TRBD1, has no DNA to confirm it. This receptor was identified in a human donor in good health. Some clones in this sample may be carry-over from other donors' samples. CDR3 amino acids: CASSNGGASYNEQFF.